The 29 T cell receptor beta chains below were found in one sample sequenced in a study of blood T cell repertoires in COVID-19. TCRdb's copy holds only in-frame clones and misses some; the assay was immunoSEQ multiplex PCR. The sample yields some 170,000 clones, about 85% seen once. Sequenced input: peripheral blood. These receptors were taken from a woman in her sixties with acute or convalescent COVID-19.

This clone occurred once. The chain joins TRBV19 to TRBJ2-3; D is perhaps TRBD1 (6 bases). CDR1 is LNHDA, CDR2 SQIVND, per germline (reference sequence). Trimming left V 0 bases short and J 1 base short, with 8 bases between. This CDR3 has 15 residues. The CDR3 DNA follows: TGTGCCAGTAGTATAGATCGGACAGGCACAGATACGCAGTATTTT. Translation gives CASSIDRTGTDTQYF.

The rearrangement joins TRBV24-1 to TRBJ1-2, with TRBD1 as a possible D gene (5 bases). The CDR3 is 14 residues long. The V and J ends lost 1 base and 6 bases respectively, with 11 bases between them. Looked up from germline, CDR1 is KGHDR and CDR2 is SFDVKD. CDR3 region: CATSDLESGHGYTF. The CDR3 DNA is TGTGCCACCAGTGATTTAGAGTCAGGGCATGGCTACACCTTC.

The chain recombines TRBV28 with TRBJ2-7; 9 bases fit TRBD2. The germline V gene encodes CDR1 MDHEN and CDR2 SYDVKM. The CDR3 sequence is 14 residues long. Trimming cost V 5 bases and J 1 base; bases outside gene matches: 3. Here the CDR3 reads CASSDSGSSYEQYF. The DNA of the CDR3 is TGTGCCAGCAGTGATAGCGGGAGTTCCTACGAGCAGTACTTC. Drawing the rest from reference TRBV28 and TRBJ2-7, the complete variable domain is DVKVTQSSRYLVKRTGEKVFLECVQDMDHENMFWYRQDPGLGLRLIYFSYDVKMKEKGDIPEGYSVSREKKERFSLILESASTNQTSMYLCASSDSGSSYEQYFGPGTRLTVT.

The count of this clone is one. The chain employs TRBV29-1 and TRBJ1-1, with D possibly matching TRBD1 (6 bases). Germline-derived CDR1 and CDR2 are SQVTM and ANQGSEA. The CDR3 length is 13 residues. V lost 3 bases and J 4 bases, leaving 12 bases between the germline ends. The CDR3 nucleotides are TGCAGCGTTGATACTACCAGGGGCACTGAAGCTTTCTTT. The encoded protein is CSVDTTRGTEAFF.

The J gene is TRBJ1-2, the V gene TRBV3-1 (or the pseudogene TRBV3-2), with D possibly matching TRBD1 (5 bases). This CDR3 spans 13 amino acids. Trimming pared 2 bases from V and 5 bases from J, leaving 9 bases between. The germline V gene has CDR1 LGHDT and CDR2 YNNKEL (reference sequence). The CDR3 DNA follows: TGTGCCAGCAGCCAAACAGGACAATATGGCTACACCTTC. Translation: CASSQTGQYGYTF.

A single count supports this clone. The chain is built from TRBV7-9 and TRBJ2-5, with D perhaps matching TRBD2 (6 bases). Germline CDR1 SEHNR, CDR2 FQNEAQ (reference sequence). CDR3 length: 16 residues. V shed 5 bases and J shed 2 bases, with 18 bases lying between them. CDR3: CASSRASERRQETQYF. CDR3 coding DNA: TGTGCCAGCAGCCGTGCTAGCGAACGAAGACAAGAGACCCAGTACTTC.

This clone has a single count. V gene TRBV5-1 combines with J gene TRBJ2-7, with 8 bases fitting TRBD1. Germline CDR1 is SGHRS and CDR2 is YFSETQ. There are 14 residues in the CDR3. J lost 9 bases, V lost 4 bases, and 12 bases had no gene match. The CDR3 is CASSIGQGPSVQYF. Here the CDR3 DNA reads TGCGCCAGCAGCATAGGACAGGGCCCCTCAGTGCAGTACTTC.

This chain uses TRBV9 with TRBJ1-1; D is undetermined. V lost 0 bases, J lost 3 bases, and 12 bases lay in between. The CDR3 is made up of 15 amino acids. Per the germline V gene, CDR1 is SGDLS and CDR2 is YYNGEE. CDR3 DNA: TGTGCCAGCAGCGTAGGGGTGGGAGGAGACACTGAAGCTTTCTTT. Translation gives CASSVGVGGDTEAFF.

The V gene is TRBV11-3, the J gene TRBJ2-1; the D gene is possibly TRBD2 (5 bases). The length of the CDR3 is 16 residues. The germline V gene encodes CDR1 SGHNT and CDR2 YENEEA. V gave up 0 bases and J gave up 8 bases, with 17 bases separating them. The CDR3 sequence: CASSLDQTLSGHEQFF. The CDR3 DNA is TGTGCCAGCAGCTTAGATCAGACTTTAAGCGGACATGAGCAGTTCTTC. Looking up the rest from reference TRBV11-3 and TRBJ2-1 gives the full variable domain: EAGVVQSPRYKIIEKKQPVAFWCNPISGHNTLYWYLQNLGQGPELLIRYENEEAVDDSQLPKDRFSAERLKGVDSTLKIQPAELGDSAVYLCASSLDQTLSGHEQFFGPGTRLTVL.

This rearrangement joins TRBV11-3 to TRBJ2-1; unclear D gene. With 5 bases removed from V and 2 bases from J, the gap between germline ends came to 7 bases. The germline V gene has CDR1 SGHNT and CDR2 YENEEA. The CDR3 runs 13 residues. The CDR3 is CASSLVAYNEQFF. The CDR3, as DNA: TGTGCCAGCAGCCTTGTAGCCTACAATGAGCAGTTCTTC.

The chain recombines TRBV29-1 with TRBJ1-2; D perhaps matches TRBD1 (5 bases). The CDR3 totals 13 residues. Germline lookup yields CDR1 SQVTM and CDR2 ANQGSEA. Deletions cut 4 bases from V and 3 bases from J, with 12 bases between. CDR3 DNA sequence: TGCAGCGTTGCTCCCGGGGGTGACTATGGCTACACCTTC. Its protein product is CSVAPGGDYGYTF.

V is TRBV6-5 and J is TRBJ1-3; D is undetermined. Deletions cut 8 bases from V and 4 bases from J, with 6 bases between. The CDR3 is made up of 11 amino acids. The germline V gene encodes CDR1 MNHEY and CDR2 SVGAGI. The CDR3 protein is CASQKGNTIYF. CDR3 in DNA: TGTGCCAGCCAGAAGGGAAACACCATATATTTT.

The J gene is TRBJ1-4, the V gene TRBV4-2, with 7 bases that match TRBD1. Germline V gives CDR1 LGHNA, CDR2 YNFKEQ. The CDR3 extends over 18 amino acids. Trimming cost V 0 bases and J 7 bases; bases outside gene matches: 14. The CDR3 protein is CASSQDNPMAGGSEKLFF. For the CDR3, the DNA is TGTGCCAGCAGCCAAGATAACCCCATGGCAGGGGGTTCTGAAAAACTGTTTTTT.

Only a few counts were recorded for this clone. Other DNA variants within this sample encode the same CDR3. Here the CDR3 reads CATSDSGTRYGYTF. The CDR3, as DNA: TGTGCCACCAGTGATTCCGGGACAAGATATGGCTACACCTTC. The rearrangement links TRBV24-1 to TRBJ1-2; tentative D call: TRBD1 (6 bases). Germline CDR1 is KGHDR and CDR2 is SFDVKD. This CDR3 comprises 14 residues. The V gene lost 2 bases and the J gene lost 5 bases, with 11 bases spanning the gap.

The CDR3 nucleotides are TGTGCCAGCAGGGACAAGGCGCCGGGAGCTGAAAAACTGTTTTTT. Residues: CASRDKAPGAEKLFF. The chain has TRBV2 and TRBJ1-4; D possibly corresponds to TRBD1 (5 bases). This CDR3 contains 15 residues. Trimming pared 6 bases from V and 7 bases from J, leaving 18 bases between. In germline, CDR1 is SNHLY, CDR2 FYNNEI.

This sequence joins TRBV11-1 and TRBJ2-1; a possible D gene is TRBD2 (5 bases). Deletions cut 5 bases from V and 7 bases from J, with 12 bases between. Germline CDR1 reads SGHAT; CDR2 reads FQDESV (reference sequence). The CDR3 extends over 13 amino acids. CDR3 nucleotides: TGTGCCAGCAGCAAGGGCCCGGGGAATGAGCAGTTCTTC. Amino acids: CASSKGPGNEQFF.

The chain uses TRBV19 and TRBJ1-5, with D perhaps TRBD1 (5 bases). Deletions cut 3 bases from V and 4 bases from J, with 10 bases between. CDR1 LNHDA and CDR2 SQIVND come from the germline V gene (reference sequence). The CDR3 is 14 residues long. The CDR3 nucleotides are TGTGCCAGTAGTATGACAGTGACAAATCAGCCCCAGCATTTT. This gives the protein CASSMTVTNQPQHF.

This chain uses TRBV19 with TRBJ2-1, with 11 bases matching TRBD2. The CDR3 has 16 residues. CDR1 is LNHDA and CDR2 is SQIVND in the germline V gene (reference sequence). The V gene end was trimmed by 6 bases and the J gene end by 3 bases; junction bases not matched to a gene: 7. CDR3 in DNA: TGTGCCAGTAGGTTCTCCGGGACTAGCGGCTACAATGAGCAGTTCTTC. It yields the protein CASRFSGTSGYNEQFF. The whole variable domain, remainder taken from reference TRBV19 and TRBJ2-1, is DGGITQSPKYLFRKEGQNVTLSCEQNLNHDAMYWYRQDPGQGLRLIYYSQIVNDFQKGDIAEGYSVSREKKESFPLTVTSAQKNPTAFYLCASRFSGTSGYNEQFFGPGTRLTVL.

The chain recombines TRBV6-2 or TRBV6-3 with TRBJ2-7; weak D call: TRBD1 (6 bases). The ends were cut back, 2 bases at V and 0 bases at J, with 17 bases in the middle. This CDR3 comprises 17 residues. CDR1 and CDR2 (germline): MNHEY, SVGEGT. The CDR3 DNA follows: TGTGCCAGCAGTTACCCTACAGACAGGACCCGCTCCTACGAGCAGTACTTC. It translates to CASSYPTDRTRSYEQYF.

The chain uses TRBV27 and TRBJ1-2, with 8 nucleotides matching TRBD1. Germline trimming cut 6 bases from V and 4 bases from J; bases unmatched to any gene: 10. The length of the CDR3 is 15 residues. In germline, CDR1 is MNHEY, CDR2 SMNVEV (reference sequence). The CDR3 region has the DNA TGTGCCAGCAGCCTCGCCCCCGGGACAGGCTATGGCTACACCTTC. Translating gives CASSLAPGTGYGYTF.

This clone was detected only once. This sequence joins TRBV11-2 and TRBJ1-2, with D possibly TRBD1 on 6 matching bases. CDR1 is SGHAT, CDR2 FQNNGV, per germline. The CDR3 loop spans 13 amino acids. Trimming left V 5 bases short and J 4 bases short, with 11 bases between. CDR3 in amino acids: CASSPGRGYGYTF. The CDR3 coding sequence is TGTGCCAGCAGCCCGGGCAGGGGCTATGGCTACACCTTC.

The V gene is TRBV5-1, the J gene TRBJ2-2; weak D call: TRBD2 (6 bases). The CDR3 length is 14 residues. Trimming took 0 bases from V and 5 from J, leaving 8 bases between them. The germline gives CDR1 SGHRS, CDR2 YFSETQ. CDR3 loop: CASSLESGTGELFF. Here the CDR3 DNA reads TGCGCCAGCAGCTTGGAAAGCGGGACCGGGGAGCTGTTTTTT.

CDR3 in amino acids: CASSPPGQYYGYTF. CDR3 in DNA: TGCGCCAGCAGCCCTCCGGGACAGTACTATGGCTACACCTTC. The genes are TRBV5-1 and TRBJ1-2; the match to TRBD1 covers 7 bases. The CDR3 spans 14 residues. V lost 4 bases, J lost 3 bases, and 6 bases stayed unmatched. CDR1 is SGHRS and CDR2 is YFSETQ in the germline V gene.

This chain connects TRBV5-8 to TRBJ1-1; D remains ambiguous. CDR1 SGHTS and CDR2 YDEGEE come from the germline V gene. The CDR3 has 13 amino acids. Trimming left V 4 bases short and J 8 bases short, with 15 bases between. The CDR3 reads CASSRLLGGEAFF. The CDR3 nucleotides read TGTGCCAGCAGCCGCCTTTTGGGAGGGGAAGCTTTCTTT.

This clone was counted once. The rearrangement links TRBV28 to TRBJ2-3; 7 bases match TRBD2. V lost 5 bases and J lost 4; bases outside the gene matches: 6. Germline assignment: CDR1 MDHEN and CDR2 SYDVKM. The length of the CDR3 is 14 residues. CDR3 DNA: TGTGCCAGCAGTCCCCTTGGACTAGCAGATACGCAGTATTTT. Protein: CASSPLGLADTQYF.

This chain connects TRBV7-8 to TRBJ2-7; the D gene is possibly TRBD2 (5 bases). This CDR3 has 15 residues. Germline V lookup: CDR1 SGHVS, CDR2 FQNEAQ. Trimming pared 1 base from V and 3 bases from J, leaving 13 bases between. CDR3 bases: TGTGCCAGCAGCTTAGGAAGGGAACGGGGCTACGAGCAGTACGTC. Its translation is CASSLGRERGYEQYV.

This clone was counted once. V is TRBV19 and J is TRBJ2-5; 7 bases line up with TRBD1. After removal of 3 bases from V and 4 bases from J, the junction contained 8 bases not matched to a gene. The CDR3 is 15 amino acids. CDR1 and CDR2 (germline): LNHDA, SQIVND (reference sequence). The chain's CDR3 is CASSIRRQGRETQYF. The CDR3 DNA reads TGTGCCAGTAGTATTCGGCGACAGGGTAGAGAGACCCAGTACTTC.

The chain employs TRBV28 and TRBJ2-7; possibly TRBD2 for D (5 bases). This CDR3 has 14 amino acids. V was cut by 5 bases and J by 3 bases, with 14 bases left in between. Per the germline V gene, CDR1 is MDHEN and CDR2 is SYDVKM. CDR3 loop: CASSVGGLDYEQYF. The CDR3 DNA is TGTGCCAGCAGTGTAGGAGGACTGGACTACGAGCAGTACTTC.

The chain uses TRBV5-1 and TRBJ2-2; perhaps TRBD1 as D (5 bases). The CDR3 totals 15 residues. The germline V and J ends were trimmed by 0 bases and 6 bases, with 12 bases remaining between them. CDR1 is SGHRS, CDR2 YFSETQ, per germline. The CDR3 is CASSLVGVNPGELFF. Here the CDR3 DNA reads TGCGCCAGCAGCTTGGTAGGGGTCAACCCCGGGGAGCTGTTTTTT.